This is a list of T cell receptor beta chains from one sample in a study of T cells in Graves' hyperthyroidism and ophthalmopathy. TCRdb re-derived calls from the multiplex PCR reads in MiXCR, one entry per CDR3 protein. The profile shows hundreds of thousands of distinct CDR3 sequences, under 20% of them singletons. The sequenced material came from blood. The receptors derive from a woman between 50 and 59 years old with Graves' hyperthyroidism that later progressed to Graves' ophthalmopathy. Both conserved end residues are part of each CDR3. The D gene is left open where the match is weak. Clone size is given for some rows only: seen once, a few or many times, or a class if the clone is expanded.

J gene | clone size | D gene | V gene | CDR3 DNA | CDR3 protein
TRBJ2-1 | many | - | TRBV12-3/TRBV12-4 | TGCGCCAGCAGCTTGATAGGGAATGAGCAGTTCTTC | CASSLIGNEQFF
TRBJ2-1 | - | - | TRBV6-1 | TGTGCCAGCAGTAGAATGAGCAGGGGAATAGGGAATGAGCAGTTCTTC | CASSRMSRGIGNEQFF
TRBJ2-7 | many | TRBD1 | TRBV20-1 | TGCAGTGCACAGATGACAGGGTCCTACGAGCAGTACTTC | CSAQMTGSYEQYF
TRBJ1-3 | - | - | TRBV2 | TGTGCCAGCTCCGGGCCAAACTCTGGAAACACCATATATTTT | CASSGPNSGNTIYF
TRBJ1-5 | many | - | TRBV5-6 | TGTGCCAGCAGCTTGGATCCGAATCAGCCCCAGCATTTT | CASSLDPNQPQHF
TRBJ2-7 | few | TRBD1 | TRBV7-9 | TGTGCCAGCAGCTTTACCCGGGACAGAGTCAGCTACGAGCAGTACTTC | CASSFTRDRVSYEQYF
TRBJ2-3 | few | - | TRBV12-3/TRBV12-4 | TGTGCCAGCAGTTCCCCCGGGGATACGCAGTATTTT | CASSSPGDTQYF
TRBJ1-1 | - | TRBD1 | TRBV5-1 | TGCGCCAGCAGCTTGGCTACAGGGACAGGGAACACTGAAGCTTTCTTT | CASSLATGTGNTEAFF
TRBJ2-3 | - | TRBD1 | TRBV18 | TGTGCCAGCTCACCACGCCAGGGGGTGACAGATACGCAGTATTTT | CASSPRQGVTDTQYF
TRBJ2-1 | many | - | TRBV18 | TGTGCCAGCTCACCATACGACAGGGAGGCGAATGAGCAGTTCTTC | CASSPYDREANEQFF
TRBJ2-3 | - | TRBD1 | TRBV14 | TGTGCCAGCAGCCCGACCAGGGGGCAGGGCACAGATACGCAGTATTTT | CASSPTRGQGTDTQYF
TRBJ1-5 | once | - | TRBV4-1 | TGCGCCAGCAGCCAAGTGGCAAATGAGGGTCAGCCCCAGCATTTT | CASSQVANEGQPQHF
TRBJ1-1 | few | - | TRBV29-1 | TGCAGCGTCACAGCTAACACTGAAGCTTTCTTT | CSVTANTEAFF